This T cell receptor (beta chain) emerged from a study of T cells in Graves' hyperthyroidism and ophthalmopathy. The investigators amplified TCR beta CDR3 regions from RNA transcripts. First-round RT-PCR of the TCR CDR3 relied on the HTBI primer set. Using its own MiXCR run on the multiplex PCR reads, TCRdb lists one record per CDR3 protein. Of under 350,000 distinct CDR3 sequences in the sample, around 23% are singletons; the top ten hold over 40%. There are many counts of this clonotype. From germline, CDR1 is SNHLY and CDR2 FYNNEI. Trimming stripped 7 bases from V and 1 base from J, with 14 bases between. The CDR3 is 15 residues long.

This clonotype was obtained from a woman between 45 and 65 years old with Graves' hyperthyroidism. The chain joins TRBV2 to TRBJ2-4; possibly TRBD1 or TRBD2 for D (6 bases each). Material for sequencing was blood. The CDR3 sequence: CASITGAEAKNIQYF. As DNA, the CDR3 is TGTGCCAGCATAACGGGGGCTGAGGCCAAAAACATTCAGTACTTC.